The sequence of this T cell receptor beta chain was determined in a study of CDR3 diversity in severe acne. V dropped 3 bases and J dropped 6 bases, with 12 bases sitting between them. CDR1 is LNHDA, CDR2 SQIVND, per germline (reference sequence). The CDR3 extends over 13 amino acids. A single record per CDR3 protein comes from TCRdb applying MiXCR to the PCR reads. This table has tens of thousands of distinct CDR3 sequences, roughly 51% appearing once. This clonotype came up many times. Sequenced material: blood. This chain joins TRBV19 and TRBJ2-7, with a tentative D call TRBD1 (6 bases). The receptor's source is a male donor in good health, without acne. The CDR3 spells CASSINRALEQYF. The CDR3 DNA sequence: TGTGCCAGTAGTATCAACAGGGCCCTCGAGCAGTACTTC.